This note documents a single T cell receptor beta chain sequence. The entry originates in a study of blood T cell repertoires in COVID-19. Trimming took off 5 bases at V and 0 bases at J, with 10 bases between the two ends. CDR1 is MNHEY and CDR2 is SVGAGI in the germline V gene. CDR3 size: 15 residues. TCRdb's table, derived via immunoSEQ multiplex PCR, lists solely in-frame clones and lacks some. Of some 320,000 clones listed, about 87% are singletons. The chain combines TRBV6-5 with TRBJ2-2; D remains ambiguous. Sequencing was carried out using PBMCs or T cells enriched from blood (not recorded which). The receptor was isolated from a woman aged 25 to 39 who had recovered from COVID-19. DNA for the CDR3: TGTGCCAGCAGTCTTAGACACTCGAACACCGGGGAGCTGTTTTTT. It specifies CASSLRHSNTGELFF.